This T cell receptor (beta chain) stems from a study of blood T cell repertoires in COVID-19. Study in general: Samples representing acute and convalescent COVID-19 were sourced from the United States, Italy and Spain. T cells, B-cell-depleted T cells, or PBMCs provided the cDNA or gDNA that served as material.

This CDR3 comprises 15 residues. How the authors handled the data: Estimated nucleated cell counts came from reference gene primer amplification. The table came from immunoSEQ multiplex PCR; TCRdb's copy has only in-frame clones and leaves some out. The DNA was the basis for D and trimming; V, J and clone size are from that table. Of about 310,000 clones in the sample, more than 75% were seen once. The J gene is TRBJ1-3, the V gene TRBV12-1; the table assigns TRBD1, which was not confirmed against the DNA. TRBV12-1 is a documented pseudogene. The sample comprised peripheral blood. This sequence was found in a man over 45 with active or convalescent COVID-19. For the CDR3, the DNA is TGTGCCAGCAGCTTGGGAGTAGGGACACTAAACACCATATATTTT. Translating it yields CASSLGVGTLNTIYF.